The 24 T cell receptor beta chains below come from one sample, sequenced in a study of T cell responses to AZD1222 COVID-19 vaccine. The method was immunoSEQ multiplex PCR; TCRdb's version includes in-frame clones alone and lacks a portion of them. The table has some 180,000 clones, more than 85% seen once. The sample was peripheral blood, taken 28 days after the second AZD1222 dose. The source is an adult who received the AZD1222 COVID-19 vaccine.

V is TRBV27 and J is TRBJ2-1; 11 bases line up with TRBD1. The CDR3 loop spans 14 amino acids. The germline V gene has CDR1 MNHEY and CDR2 SMNVEV (reference sequence). V lost 2 bases, J lost 8 bases, and 2 bases stayed unmatched. The CDR3 sequence is CASSLGTGGYEQFF. Written as DNA, the CDR3 is TGTGCCAGCAGTTTAGGGACAGGGGGTTATGAGCAGTTCTTC.

Of note for this clone: The same CDR3 also results from other DNA sequences found in this sample. The gene calls are TRBV6-5 and TRBJ2-5; D gene ambiguous. CDR3 length equals 16 residues. Per the germline V gene, CDR1 is MNHEY and CDR2 is SVGAGI. Trimming took off 0 bases at V and 2 bases at J, with 13 bases between the two ends. In DNA, the CDR3 is TGTGCCAGCAGTTACTCGGCAGGAGTGGCACAAGAGACCCAGTACTTC. Translation: CASSYSAGVAQETQYF.

The rearrangement links TRBV6-2 or TRBV6-3 to TRBJ2-4, with a tentative D call TRBD1 (5 bases). CDR3 length equals 16 residues. CDR1 and CDR2 (germline): MNHEY, SVGEGT. Trimming took off 5 bases at V and 2 bases at J, with 16 bases between the two ends. CDR3 in amino acids: CASSTVGASSKNIQYF. The CDR3 DNA follows: TGTGCCAGCAGTACCGTAGGGGCAAGTTCCAAAAACATTCAGTACTTC.

V and J are TRBV10-2 and TRBJ1-5; 8 bases align to TRBD1. V was clipped by 8 bases and J by 3 bases; unmatched bases: 9. Germline CDR1 is WSHSY and CDR2 is SAAADI. This CDR3 has 15 residues. The CDR3 here is CASRRDRSSNQPQHF. Written as DNA, the CDR3 is TGCGCCAGCCGCCGGGACAGGAGCTCCAATCAGCCCCAGCATTTT.

The chain couples TRBV28 to TRBJ2-5; D might be TRBD2 (6 bases). The V gene's germline CDR1 is MDHEN and CDR2 SYDVKM. The V end lost 4 bases, the J end lost 5 bases, and 23 bases lay between the germline ends. The CDR3 runs to 17 residues. The CDR3 reads CASSSPQTSPRGETQYF. CDR3 coding DNA: TGTGCCAGCAGTTCCCCCCAGACTAGTCCCCGGGGTGAGACCCAGTACTTC.

The chain combines TRBV2 with TRBJ2-1, with 10 positions matching TRBD2. The CDR3 spans 14 residues. The V and J ends lost 7 bases and 9 bases, in that order; junction bases with no gene match: 9. Germline assignment: CDR1 SNHLY and CDR2 FYNNEI. This CDR3 is CASNLAGATGEQFF. CDR3 DNA: TGTGCCAGCAACCTAGCGGGAGCGACAGGTGAGCAGTTCTTC. Using reference TRBV2 and TRBJ2-1 for the parts outside the CDR3, the full variable domain is EPEVTQTPSHQVTQMGQEVILRCVPISNHLYFYWYRQILGQKVEFLVSFYNNEISEKSEIFDDQFSVERPDGSNFTLKIRSTKLEDSAMYFCASNLAGATGEQFFGPGTRLTVL.

The chain links TRBV5-1 to TRBJ1-1; the D gene is possibly TRBD1 (6 bases). Deletions cut 0 bases from V and 3 bases from J, with 12 bases between. Germline CDR1 reads SGHRS; CDR2 reads YFSETQ. This CDR3 comprises 15 residues. The CDR3 region has the DNA TGCGCCAGCAGCTTGGTCTGGGGGGCGGACACTGAAGCTTTCTTT. It codes for CASSLVWGADTEAFF.

This chain connects TRBV18 to TRBJ1-1; maybe TRBD1 (6 bases). Germline V gene data show CDR1 as KGHSH and CDR2 as LQKENI. Trimming left V 1 base short and J 1 base short, with 10 bases between. The CDR3 extends over 15 amino acids. For the CDR3, the DNA is TGTGCCAGCTCACCACGACAGGCGCGGAACACTGAAGCTTTCTTT. This codes for CASSPRQARNTEAFF.

The V call is TRBV12-5, the J call TRBJ2-2; D gene unclear. With 1 base removed from V and 6 bases from J, the gap between germline ends came to 15 bases. The CDR3 covers 16 residues. CDR1 and CDR2 (germline): LGHNT, FRNRAP. The CDR3 sequence is CASGLGVNSFSGELFF. DNA for the CDR3: TGTGCTAGTGGTTTGGGGGTAAATTCGTTTTCCGGGGAGCTGTTTTTT.

V and J are TRBV7-2 and TRBJ2-1, with D uncertain. Trimming took 6 bases from V and 7 from J, leaving 10 bases between them. CDR3 length: 12 residues. The V gene's germline CDR1 is SGHTA and CDR2 FQGNSA. The CDR3, as DNA: TGTGCCAGCAGTTATCCGGCTAATGAGCAGTTCTTC. It specifies CASSYPANEQFF.

The chain couples TRBV7-8 to TRBJ2-5; D gene uncertain. Trimming stripped 7 bases from V and 9 bases from J, with 12 bases between. The V gene's germline CDR1 is SGHVS and CDR2 FQNEAQ. The CDR3 length is 11 residues. The CDR3 spells CASTTGWAQYF. The CDR3 nucleotides read TGTGCCAGCACTACCGGGTGGGCCCAGTACTTC.

This clone was seen a few times. The chain carries TRBV29-1 and TRBJ1-2; D uncertain. Trimming cost V 3 bases and J 7 bases, with 12 bases left between them. Germline assignment: CDR1 SQVTM and CDR2 ANQGSEA. This CDR3 spans 12 amino acids. The CDR3 DNA reads as TGCAGCGTTGAGGCCCGGCCGGGTGGCTACACCTTC. Translation gives CSVEARPGGYTF.

The rearrangement joins TRBV4-3 to TRBJ2-2, with 9 bases aligning to TRBD2. The J segment lost 0 bases and the V segment lost 0 bases, leaving 8 bases of the junction unmatched. The CDR3 is 19 residues long. Germline CDR1 and CDR2: LGHNA and YSLEER. The CDR3 is CASSQDSGTSSSNTGELFF. The CDR3 region has the DNA TGCGCCAGCAGCCAAGATTCCGGGACTAGCTCTTCGAACACCGGGGAGCTGTTTTTT.

About this clone itself: The sample carries other DNA sequences with the same CDR3. V usage is TRBV12-3 or TRBV12-4 and J usage is TRBJ1-2, with D hard to call. Trimming removed 3 bases from V and 4 bases from J, with 9 bases in between. The CDR3 totals 13 residues. The CDR3 protein is CASSLGLRYGYTF. The CDR3 DNA sequence: TGTGCCAGCAGTTTGGGCCTACGCTATGGCTACACCTTC.

The chain uses TRBV19 and TRBJ1-1, with TRBD1 as a possible D gene (5 bases). The germline V gene encodes CDR1 LNHDA and CDR2 SQIVND (reference sequence). CDR3 length: 15 amino acids. Between the trimmed V and J ends, which lost 4 bases and 0 bases, there was a span of 12 bases. CDR3 protein: CASSTQTVLNTEAFF. CDR3 in DNA: TGTGCCAGTAGTACCCAGACAGTATTGAACACTGAAGCTTTCTTT. Together with reference TRBV19 and TRBJ1-1, the CDR3 gives the full variable domain: DGGITQSPKYLFRKEGQNVTLSCEQNLNHDAMYWYRQDPGQGLRLIYYSQIVNDFQKGDIAEGYSVSREKKESFPLTVTSAQKNPTAFYLCASSTQTVLNTEAFFGQGTRLTVV.

The rearrangement uses TRBV27 and TRBJ2-7, with TRBD2 matching over 7 bases. Per germline, CDR1 MNHEY and CDR2 SMNVEV (reference sequence). The trim removed 8 bases at V and 6 bases at J, leaving 10 bases unmatched. The CDR3 spans 13 residues. CDR3 in DNA: TGTGCCAGCTCCTGGGGAGGGCAGTCCGAGCAGTACTTC. Amino acid sequence: CASSWGGQSEQYF.

This sequence joins TRBV12-5 and TRBJ1-4; TRBD1 matches 10 bases. In germline, CDR1 is LGHNT, CDR2 FRNRAP. V was pared by 1 base and J by 7 bases, with 9 bases of the junction left unmatched. CDR3 length: 17 residues. The CDR3, as DNA: TGTGCTAGTGGTTTGGACAGCCTCCGGGACAGGGGTGAAAAACTGTTTTTT. Protein product: CASGLDSLRDRGEKLFF. Drawing the rest from reference TRBV12-5 and TRBJ1-4, the complete variable domain is DARVTQTPRHKVTEMGQEVTMRCQPILGHNTVFWYRQTMMQGLELLAYFRNRAPLDDSGMPKDRFSAEMPDATLATLKIQPSEPRDSAVYFCASGLDSLRDRGEKLFFGSGTQLSVL.

The rearrangement uses TRBV11-2 and TRBJ2-1; TRBD2 matches 13 bases. The CDR3 has 18 amino acids. Trimming at V came to 3 bases and at J to 0 bases, leaving 5 bases not matched to a gene. Per the germline V gene, CDR1 is SGHAT and CDR2 is FQNNGV. In DNA, the CDR3 is TGTGCCAGCAGCTTCGGACTAGCGGGAGATGGCTCCTACAATGAGCAGTTCTTC. Translated, it gives CASSFGLAGDGSYNEQFF.

V gene TRBV18 combines with J gene TRBJ2-2, with TRBD1 matching 11 bases. Germline trimming cut 4 bases from V and 7 bases from J; bases unmatched to any gene: 11. Germline values: CDR1 KGHSH, CDR2 LQKENI. This CDR3 spans 17 amino acids. CDR3 residues: CASSQMDRGHYSGELFF. The CDR3 nucleotides are TGTGCCAGCTCACAGATGGACAGGGGGCATTACAGCGGGGAGCTGTTTTTT.

CDR3 protein: CASSILVSNQPQHF. CDR3 DNA sequence: TGTGCCAGTAGTATTTTGGTTAGCAATCAGCCCCAGCATTTT. The genes are TRBV19 and TRBJ1-5; D remains ambiguous. V gave up 3 bases and J gave up 0 bases, with 6 bases separating them. Germline V gene data show CDR1 as LNHDA and CDR2 as SQIVND (reference sequence). This CDR3 comprises 14 residues.

This chain joins TRBV7-9 and TRBJ1-2; 9 bases fit TRBD1. The CDR3 extends over 14 amino acids. The germline gives CDR1 SEHNR, CDR2 FQNEAQ (reference sequence). V lost 2 bases and J lost 6; bases outside the gene matches: 4. The CDR3 sequence is CASSLSTGGDGYTF. For the CDR3, the DNA is TGTGCCAGCAGCTTAAGTACAGGGGGCGATGGCTACACCTTC.

This chain uses TRBV19 with TRBJ2-3; 9 bases map to TRBD2. Unmatched junction bases numbered 5, after V lost 5 bases and J lost 2 bases. Germline V gene data show CDR1 as LNHDA and CDR2 as SQIVND (reference sequence). The CDR3 sequence is 15 residues long. The CDR3 spells CASSPRGGLTDTQYF. Here the CDR3 DNA reads TGTGCCAGTAGTCCGCGGGGGGGACTCACAGATACGCAGTATTTT. Variable domain in full (rest from reference TRBV19 and TRBJ2-3): DGGITQSPKYLFRKEGQNVTLSCEQNLNHDAMYWYRQDPGQGLRLIYYSQIVNDFQKGDIAEGYSVSREKKESFPLTVTSAQKNPTAFYLCASSPRGGLTDTQYFGPGTRLTVL.

V and J are TRBV11-2 and TRBJ2-7; possible D gene TRBD2, 5 bases. Trimming took 1 base from V and 5 from J, leaving 12 bases between them. The CDR3 has 14 residues. CDR1 SGHAT and CDR2 FQNNGV come from the germline V gene. CDR3 in DNA: TGTGCCAGCAGCTTAGGAGGGTCTGTAAACGAGCAGTACTTC. Its translation: CASSLGGSVNEQYF.

The sample holds one count of this clone. The chain employs TRBV6-1 and TRBJ2-5; the D is unclear. The V gene lost 3 bases and the J gene lost 2 bases, with 7 bases spanning the gap. The CDR3 consists of 13 residues. Germline CDR1 MNHNS, CDR2 SASEGT. CDR3 in amino acids: CASSEGLQETQYF. CDR3 bases: TGTGCCAGCAGTGAGGGCCTACAAGAGACCCAGTACTTC.